These 22 T cell receptor beta chains share one sample of origin, sequenced in a study of blood T cell repertoires in COVID-19. Method: immunoSEQ multiplex PCR; TCRdb's copy keeps in-frame clones and lacks some. In the table there are approximately 260,000 clones, 70% to 90% of which are singletons. The source material was peripheral blood. Receptors were obtained from a woman aged 40 to 49 who had recovered from COVID-19.

This chain links TRBV16 with TRBJ2-6, with 9 nucleotides matching TRBD2. The CDR3 is 19 amino acids. J was trimmed by 0 bases and V by 5 bases; bases with no gene match: 11. Germline V gene sequence: CDR1 KGHSY, CDR2 FQNENV. Written as DNA, the CDR3 is TGTGCCAGCAGCGTAGTGATCGGACTAGCGACCTCTGGGGCCAACGTCCTGACTTTC. Its protein is CASSVVIGLATSGANVLTF.

This clone came up once. This rearrangement joins TRBV6-6 to TRBJ2-7; 8 nucleotides match TRBD1. From germline, CDR1 is MNHNY and CDR2 SVGAGI (reference sequence). CDR3 length: 14 residues. With 7 bases clipped from V and 4 bases from J, the junction kept 9 bases outside the gene matches. CDR3 coding DNA: TGTGCCAGCACCTCGAACGACAGGGGTTACGAGCAGTACTTC. It specifies CASTSNDRGYEQYF.

This clone occurred once. CDR3 nucleotide sequence: TGTGCCAGTAGTATAGTCGCAGGGGAAGCCTACGAGCAGTACTTC. This codes for CASSIVAGEAYEQYF. This chain connects TRBV19 to TRBJ2-7; weak D call: TRBD1 (6 bases). Trimming took 1 base from V and 2 from J, leaving 12 bases between them. Germline V gene data show CDR1 as LNHDA and CDR2 as SQIVND (reference sequence). This CDR3 contains 15 residues. The full variable domain, in which reference TRBV19 and TRBJ2-7 provide the parts outside the CDR3, is DGGITQSPKYLFRKEGQNVTLSCEQNLNHDAMYWYRQDPGQGLRLIYYSQIVNDFQKGDIAEGYSVSREKKESFPLTVTSAQKNPTAFYLCASSIVAGEAYEQYFGPGTRLTVT.

Written as DNA, the CDR3 is TGCGCCAGCAGCTTGTGGGGACAGGGAACTAATGAAAAACTGTTTTTT. This encodes CASSLWGQGTNEKLFF. The chain uses TRBV5-1 and TRBJ1-4; 9 bases map to TRBD1. Losses at the gene ends were 1 base for V and 1 base for J; bases not matched to a gene: 2. This CDR3 spans 16 amino acids. Germline V gene sequence: CDR1 SGHRS, CDR2 YFSETQ.

CDR3 amino acids: CATLDRLYNEQFF. The CDR3 DNA reads TGTGCCACCCTAGACAGGCTTTACAATGAGCAGTTCTTC. The gene calls are TRBV19 and TRBJ2-1, with D maybe TRBD1 (6 bases). Per the germline V gene, CDR1 is LNHDA and CDR2 is SQIVND (reference sequence). Trimming took off 10 bases at V and 4 bases at J, with 14 bases between the two ends. CDR3 length equals 13 residues.

The V call is TRBV5-1, the J call TRBJ2-7; 12 bases line up with TRBD2. Germline values: CDR1 SGHRS, CDR2 YFSETQ. J lost 1 base, V lost 4 bases, and 18 bases had no gene match. The CDR3 runs 20 residues. The CDR3: CASSPAGEASGRASSYEQYF. CDR3 bases: TGCGCCAGCAGCCCCGCTGGGGAGGCTAGCGGGAGGGCCTCGTCCTACGAGCAGTACTTC.

This rearrangement joins TRBV21-1 to TRBJ1-2; the tabulated D call, TRBD1, remains unverified against the DNA. TRBV21-1 is flagged as a pseudogene. The CDR3 has 17 amino acids. The CDR3 nucleotides read TGTGCCAGCAGCAAAAGGCTTGGGACAGGGGAGGGTAAGGGCTACACCTTC. It codes for CASSKRLGTGEGKGYTF.

The chain carries TRBV2 and TRBJ2-4; possible D gene TRBD2, 5 bases. V was pared by 4 bases and J by 11 bases, with 18 bases between. This CDR3 contains 14 residues. Germline-derived CDR1 and CDR2 are SNHLY and FYNNEI. The CDR3 spells CASSVGLGSAVQYF. In DNA form, the CDR3 reads TGTGCCAGCAGTGTTGGACTCGGATCGGCGGTTCAGTACTTC.

This chain joins TRBV27 and TRBJ1-3; the D is unclear. This CDR3 comprises 13 residues. Germline V CDR1 and CDR2: MNHEY, SMNVEV (reference sequence). The germline V and J ends were trimmed by 2 bases and 4 bases, with 6 bases remaining between them. CDR3 sequence: CASSLMGGNTIYF. The CDR3 coding sequence is TGTGCCAGCAGTTTAATGGGCGGAAACACCATATATTTT.

The CDR3, as DNA: TGTGCCAGCAGCTTAGACGCGGGACCCTACTACGAGCAGTACTTC. Translation: CASSLDAGPYYEQYF. This sequence joins TRBV11-2 and TRBJ2-7, with a weak D call TRBD2 (6 bases). The V gene's germline CDR1 is SGHAT and CDR2 FQNNGV. The CDR3 is 15 amino acids. Deletions cut 0 bases from V and 3 bases from J, with 12 bases between.

The rearrangement links TRBV23-1 to TRBJ2-1, with 8 bases identical to TRBD2. TRBV23-1 is recorded as an ORF, its role being uncertain. V lost 7 bases and J lost 2; bases outside the gene matches: 16. The CDR3 is 18 residues long. The CDR3 reads CASNRYRSGSHPYNEQFF. Here the CDR3 DNA reads TGCGCCAGCAACCGATATCGAAGCGGGAGCCACCCCTACAATGAGCAGTTCTTC.

The V and J genes are TRBV3-1 (or the pseudogene TRBV3-2) and TRBJ2-6, with a tentative D call TRBD2 (6 bases). The CDR3 totals 17 residues. Germline V gene lookup returns CDR1 LGHDT and CDR2 YNNKEL (reference sequence). V lost 1 base to trimming and J lost 0 bases, with 10 bases between them. CDR3 amino acids: CASSQVRGSSGANVLTF. CDR3 bases: TGTGCCAGCAGCCAAGTCCGGGGGAGCTCTGGGGCCAACGTCCTGACTTTC.

The J gene is TRBJ2-1, the V gene TRBV7-3; TRBD1 aligns across 10 bases. The V gene end was trimmed by 5 bases and the J gene end by 4 bases; junction bases not matched to a gene: 8. The CDR3 covers 16 residues. Germline V gene lookup returns CDR1 SGHTA and CDR2 FQGTGA. In DNA, the CDR3 is TGTGCCAGCAGCCCTTACGACAGGGGGCGATACAATGAGCAGTTCTTC. It codes for CASSPYDRGRYNEQFF.

The chain uses TRBV5-1 and TRBJ2-7; TRBD1 matches 7 bases. The germline V gene has CDR1 SGHRS and CDR2 YFSETQ. The CDR3 spans 16 residues. After removal of 2 bases from V and 2 bases from J, the junction contained 10 bases not matched to a gene. The CDR3 sequence: CASSFGPGTAAYEQYF. For the CDR3, the DNA is TGCGCCAGCAGCTTTGGTCCCGGGACAGCGGCCTACGAGCAGTACTTC.

This clone was picked up one time. The rearrangement joins TRBV11-3 to TRBJ1-1; a possible D gene is TRBD1 (6 bases). Germline-derived CDR1 and CDR2 are SGHNT and YENEEA. CDR3 length equals 14 residues. V dropped 5 bases and J dropped 2 bases, with 12 bases sitting between them. The CDR3 reads CASSKLRGNTEAFF. DNA for the CDR3: TGTGCCAGCAGCAAACTCAGGGGAAACACTGAAGCTTTCTTT.

This chain joins TRBV11-2 and TRBJ2-3; perhaps TRBD1 as D (6 bases). This CDR3 is 13 amino acids long. CDR1 is SGHAT, CDR2 FQNNGV, per germline. The V gene lost 6 bases and the J gene lost 6 bases, with 13 bases spanning the gap. In DNA form, the CDR3 reads TGTGCCAGCAGTAATAACAGGGCGGATACGCAGTATTTT. It yields the protein CASSNNRADTQYF.

The chain couples TRBV19 to TRBJ1-5; D is undetermined. CDR3 size: 16 residues. Trimming left V 8 bases short and J 2 bases short, with 19 bases between. The germline gives CDR1 LNHDA, CDR2 SQIVND (reference sequence). CDR3 coding DNA: TGTGCCAGTTCGCACCGGGGAGGCGGGGGCAATCAGCCCCAGCATTTT. This translates into CASSHRGGGGNQPQHF.

The V call is TRBV7-2, the J call TRBJ2-5; no definite D call. Trimming pared 4 bases from V and 5 bases from J, leaving 11 bases between. This CDR3 has 13 amino acids. Germline V gives CDR1 SGHTA, CDR2 FQGNSA. CDR3 sequence (DNA): TGTGCCAGCAGCTACTTACGTGTTGAGACCCAGTACTTC. It codes for CASSYLRVETQYF. Filled out from reference TRBV7-2 and TRBJ2-5, the complete variable domain reads GAGVSQSPSNKVTEKGKDVELRCDPISGHTALYWYRQSLGQGLEFLIYFQGNSAPDKSGLPSDRFSAERTGGSVSTLTIQRTQQEDSAVYLCASSYLRVETQYFGPGTRLLVL.

The table lists this clone with a count of one. The V gene is TRBV18, the J gene TRBJ1-3, with D perhaps matching TRBD1 (5 bases). CDR3 length: 20 residues. V dropped 1 base and J dropped 0 bases, with 22 bases sitting between them. The germline CDR1 and CDR2 sequences are KGHSH and LQKENI. Here the CDR3 DNA reads TGTGCCAGCTCACCACTCTTCGGGGGTCTAGTATCCAGCTCTGGAAACACCATATATTTT. This sequence encodes CASSPLFGGLVSSSGNTIYF.

J is TRBJ1-1 and V is TRBV7-8; 9 bases align to TRBD1. The germline V gene has CDR1 SGHVS and CDR2 FQNEAQ. The trim removed 2 bases at V and 3 bases at J, leaving 7 bases unmatched. The CDR3 sequence is 16 residues long. The CDR3 DNA reads as TGTGCCAGCAGCTTATGGGGACAGGGCTTCGACACTGAAGCTTTCTTT. Residues: CASSLWGQGFDTEAFF.

V gene TRBV5-1 combines with J gene TRBJ1-5; 10 nucleotides align to TRBD1. Unmatched junction bases numbered 4, after V lost 2 bases and J lost 2 bases. The CDR3 runs 16 residues. Germline V gene data show CDR1 as SGHRS and CDR2 as YFSETQ. The CDR3 DNA reads TGCGCCAGCAGCTTAGCCGGGACAGGGGGCAATCAGCCCCAGCATTTT. Translating it yields CASSLAGTGGNQPQHF. Drawing the rest from reference TRBV5-1 and TRBJ1-5, the complete variable domain is KAGVTQTPRYLIKTRGQQVTLSCSPISGHRSVSWYQQTPGQGLQFLFEYFSETQRNKGNFPGRFSGRQFSNSRSEMNVSTLELGDSALYLCASSLAGTGGNQPQHFGDGTRLSIL.

The rearrangement joins TRBV28 to TRBJ2-7; perhaps TRBD2 as D (5 bases). CDR1 and CDR2 from the germline V gene are MDHEN and SYDVKM. Trimming stripped 6 bases from V and 9 bases from J, with 21 bases between. The CDR3 is 14 amino acids. As DNA, the CDR3 is TGTGCCAGCAGCCGGAATGACTACATTACGGGGCAGTACTTC. Translating gives CASSRNDYITGQYF.